This TCR beta chain is from a study of cytotoxic CD8 clonotypes in ibrutinib-treated CLL. This clone was seen only a few times. V lost 0 bases and J lost 9, with 12 bases in between. The CDR3 has 15 residues. CDR1 MNHNS and CDR2 SASEGT come from the germline V gene. Using immunoSEQ multiplex PCR, the repertoire was profiled, and TCRdb retains in-frame clones only, with some absent. The sample carries 45,000 or so clones, around 52% recorded once. The starting material was PBMCs, obtained after 24 months of ibrutinib treatment. The J gene is TRBJ1-6, the V gene TRBV6-1; possibly TRBD1 for D (5 bases). The clonotype comes from a human donor with chronic lymphocytic leukemia. This chain's CDR3 is CASSEAMGTGSPLHF. As DNA, the CDR3 is TGTGCCAGCAGTGAAGCAATGGGGACGGGTTCACCCCTCCACTTT.